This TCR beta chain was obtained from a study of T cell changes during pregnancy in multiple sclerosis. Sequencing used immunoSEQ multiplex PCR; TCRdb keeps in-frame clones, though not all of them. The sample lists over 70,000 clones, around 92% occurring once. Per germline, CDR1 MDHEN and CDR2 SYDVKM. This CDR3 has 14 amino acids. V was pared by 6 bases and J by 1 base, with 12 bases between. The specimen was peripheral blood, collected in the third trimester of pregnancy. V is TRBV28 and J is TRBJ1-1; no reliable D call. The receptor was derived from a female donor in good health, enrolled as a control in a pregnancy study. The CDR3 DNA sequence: TGTGCCAGCAGCTCCCTAGGCGCGAACACTGAAGCTTTCTTT. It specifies CASSSLGANTEAFF.